These T cell receptor beta chains were read from a single sample in a study of radiotherapy plus CTLA-4 blockade in lung cancer. The assay was immunoSEQ multiplex PCR, and TCRdb's table has in-frame clones only and misses some. The sample consists of roughly 97,000 clones, approximately 72% of them appearing once. The sequencing here drew on peripheral blood, taken from a patient treated with radiotherapy plus ipilimumab. The receptors derive from a human donor with non-small cell lung cancer who had a partial response to radiotherapy plus ipilimumab. Some clones in this sample may be carry-over from other donors' samples. CDR3s include the opening cysteine and the closing phenylalanine or tryptophan. The D gene is left open where the match is weak. Some rows mark clone size as missing; the rest say once, few, many or name a class of expanded clone.

D gene	clone size	CDR3 length	V gene	J gene	CDR3 DNA	CDR3 protein
.	.	17	TRBV10-2	TRBJ2-7	TGCGCCACCCAATTGGTAAAACCCTCTCTGCCGACTGACGAGCAGTACTTC	CATQLVKPSLPTDEQYF
TRBD1	.	15	TRBV27	TRBJ2-2	TGTGCCAGCAGTCCCGACAGGGGAGCTCCCGGGGAGCTGTTTTTT	CASSPDRGAPGELFF
.	.	13	TRBV5-1	TRBJ2-5	TGCGCCAGCACGCGGGACCCCCAAGAGACCCAGTACTTC	CASTRDPQETQYF
TRBD2	few	18	TRBV27	TRBJ2-1	TGTGCCAGCAGTTCCCTGATAGCGGGGGGGCGCCCTTACAATGAGCAGTTCTTC	CASSSLIAGGRPYNEQFF
.	.	11	TRBV6-1	TRBJ2-7	TGTGCCAGCAGTGAAGCGGGGGGGCAGTACTTC	CASSEAGGQYF
.	.	15	TRBV6-1	TRBJ2-4	TGTGCCAGCAGTGCCCGGACTCTAGCCAAAAACATTCAGTACTTC	CASSARTLAKNIQYF
.	.	15	TRBV5-4	TRBJ2-3	TGTGCCAGCAGCTTGGTCGGAGGGAGCACAGATACGCAGTATTTT	CASSLVGGSTDTQYF
TRBD2	.	19	TRBV5-5	TRBJ2-6	TGTGCCAGCAGCTCGCGGACTAGCGGGGGCCTCTCTGGGGCCAACGTCCTGACTTTC	CASSSRTSGGLSGANVLTF
TRBD2	many	17	TRBV5-4	TRBJ2-5	TGTGCCAGCAGCTTGCCGCCAGCGGGGGGTTGGCAAGAGACCCAGTACTTC	CASSLPPAGGWQETQYF
.	.	15	TRBV27	TRBJ1-5	TGTGCCAGCAGTTTATCTTGGCACAGCAATCAGCCCCAGCATTTT	CASSLSWHSNQPQHF
TRBD1	.	15	TRBV5-8	TRBJ2-1	TGTGCCAGCGGGGTTATGGGACAGGGGGTAAATGAGCAGTTCTTC	CASGVMGQGVNEQFF